This T cell receptor beta chain was profiled in a study of shared clonotypes between healthy human individuals. In this sample, this clone turned up once. Its antigen is not known. Every donor, a Caucasian adult, lived in Nashville, Tennessee. Study observations and caveats: What rarefaction showed was incomplete sorted-subset sequencing despite large depth.

The ends were cut back, 0 bases at V and 6 bases at J, with 5 bases in the middle. The germline gives CDR1 MGHRA, CDR2 YSYEKL. This CDR3 region has 13 residues. Libraries were prepared by immunoSEQ multiplex PCR; TCRdb keeps only in-frame clonotypes and omits some of them. The sample has more than 1,200,000 clones, 98% to 99% seen once. The chain carries TRBV4-1 and TRBJ2-2; D remains ambiguous. The TCR originated in a young man in good health. Material: naive CD4+ T cells sorted from blood. The subset was: CD45RA+ positively selected. CDR3 loop: CASSQDNPGELFF. CDR3 in DNA: TGCGCCAGCAGCCAAGATAATCCCGGGGAGCTGTTTTTT.